The next 17 T cell receptor beta chains were all read from a single sample in a study of T cells in tuberculosis. Noted time point: new active TB diagnosis, blood taken before or within 7 days of starting treatment. Clones were read by immunoSEQ multiplex PCR, and TCRdb kept only the in-frame ones, dropping some. The table has 22,000 or so clones, 70% to 85% seen once. Sequencing was performed on PBMCs, taken at tuberculosis diagnosis. These receptors originate from an adult with tuberculosis.

This chain joins TRBV2 and TRBJ1-5, with a weak D call TRBD1 (6 bases). The CDR3 extends over 14 amino acids. V lost 5 bases and J 11 bases, leaving 19 bases between the germline ends. Looked up from germline, CDR1 is SNHLY and CDR2 is FYNNEI. The CDR3 loop is CASSSDRFGLAQHF. The CDR3 DNA sequence: TGTGCCAGCAGTTCCGACAGGTTCGGCTTGGCCCAGCATTTT.

This sequence joins TRBV9 and TRBJ2-3; TRBD1 is a possible D gene (6 bases). The CDR3 loop spans 13 amino acids. V was pared by 3 bases and J by 5 bases, with 10 bases between. Germline V gene sequence: CDR1 SGDLS, CDR2 YYNGEE. The CDR3 region is CASSDLRGDTQYF. The CDR3, as DNA: TGTGCCAGCAGCGATCTCAGGGGAGATACGCAGTATTTT.

The gene calls are TRBV19 and TRBJ2-2; maybe TRBD2 (5 bases). The germline V gene has CDR1 LNHDA and CDR2 SQIVND (reference sequence). With 3 bases removed from V and 6 bases from J, the gap between germline ends came to 8 bases. The CDR3 length is 13 residues. CDR3 amino acids: CASSISGSGELFF. CDR3 DNA: TGTGCCAGTAGTATCTCGGGATCCGGGGAGCTGTTTTTT.

The chain is built from TRBV5-4 and TRBJ1-2; 8 bases agree with TRBD1. The V gene end was trimmed by 1 base and the J gene end by 7 bases; junction bases not matched to a gene: 9. The CDR3 covers 15 residues. CDR1 and CDR2 (germline): SGHNT, YYREEE (reference sequence). The CDR3 here is CASSLLARTGLGYTF. CDR3 DNA sequence: TGTGCCAGCAGCTTGCTTGCTAGGACAGGGCTTGGCTACACCTTC.

The J gene is TRBJ2-3, the V gene TRBV21-1; the table's D gene call, TRBD2, was not cross checked with the DNA. TRBV21-1 is an annotated pseudogene. The CDR3 extends over 15 amino acids. The CDR3 here is CASSKRGTPTDTQYF. The CDR3 DNA follows: TGTGCCAGCAGCAAACGGGGGACCCCCACAGATACGCAGTATTTT.

The V gene is TRBV4-2, the J gene TRBJ2-5; weak D call: TRBD2 (5 bases). Between the trimmed V and J ends, which lost 1 base and 5 bases, there was a span of 17 bases. This CDR3 has 16 residues. Germline CDR1 reads LGHNA; CDR2 reads YNFKEQ. CDR3 DNA sequence: TGTGCCAGCAGCCAAGGGGATCTGGCGGGTAGGGAGACCCAGTACTTC. Protein product: CASSQGDLAGRETQYF.

The chain couples TRBV7-2 to TRBJ2-3; D perhaps matches TRBD1 (5 bases). In germline, CDR1 is SGHTA, CDR2 FQGNSA. V shed 5 bases and J shed 0 bases, with 15 bases lying between them. There are 16 residues in the CDR3. CDR3 DNA sequence: TGTGCCAGCAGCCCCTCGGCAGGGTCCAGCACAGATACGCAGTATTTT. This gives the protein CASSPSAGSSTDTQYF.

The CDR3, as DNA: TGTGCCAGCAGCCCGGGACAGGGGGCAGGTGGAGCTTTCTTT. Translation gives CASSPGQGAGGAFF. This sequence joins TRBV2 and TRBJ1-1, with 12 bases lining up with TRBD1. V dropped 6 bases and J dropped 10; count of bases not matched to a gene: 9. CDR1 and CDR2 (germline): SNHLY, FYNNEI. This CDR3 comprises 14 residues.

This clone was detected once. This chain joins TRBV27 and TRBJ1-5, with a weak D call TRBD1 (6 bases). V was cut by 3 bases and J by 1 base, with 10 bases left in between. This CDR3 is built from 15 residues. Germline CDR1 is MNHEY and CDR2 is SMNVEV (reference sequence). The CDR3 sequence: CASSFIRGSNQPQHF. DNA of the CDR3: TGTGCCAGCAGTTTTATCAGGGGAAGCAATCAGCCCCAGCATTTT.

The chain combines TRBV5-1 with TRBJ2-3, with D possibly TRBD2 on 5 matching bases. Germline CDR1 and CDR2: SGHRS and YFSETQ. Between the trimmed V and J ends, which lost 5 bases and 6 bases, there was a span of 10 bases. The CDR3 consists of 12 residues. DNA for the CDR3: TGCGCCAGCAGACTAGAGCAGGATACGCAGTATTTT. Translating it yields CASRLEQDTQYF.

This chain links TRBV5-1 with TRBJ1-2; D may be TRBD1 (6 bases). With 0 bases removed from V and 7 bases from J, the gap between germline ends came to 7 bases. Germline CDR1 SGHRS, CDR2 YFSETQ. The length of the CDR3 is 12 residues. In nucleotides, the CDR3 is TGCGCCAGCAGCTTGGGACAGGCTGGCTACACCTTC. It yields the protein CASSLGQAGYTF.

The V call is TRBV10-2, the J call TRBJ1-5; the match to TRBD1 covers 8 bases. The length of the CDR3 is 15 residues. Germline V lookup: CDR1 WSHSY, CDR2 SAAADI. J gave up 8 bases and V 2 bases, and 8 bases lay outside the gene matches. The CDR3 reads CASSEMGTGREPQHF. CDR3 DNA: TGCGCCAGCAGTGAGATGGGGACAGGTAGGGAGCCCCAGCATTTT.

V gene TRBV7-8 combines with J gene TRBJ1-5; 7 bases are shared with TRBD1. The CDR3 is 14 residues long. V was pared by 5 bases and J by 6 bases, with 7 bases of the junction left unmatched. Germline V CDR1 and CDR2: SGHVS, FQNEAQ. This CDR3 is CASSTDRAGQPQHF. The DNA for the CDR3 is TGTGCCAGCAGCACAGACAGGGCCGGTCAGCCCCAGCATTTT.

The genes are TRBV7-2 and TRBJ1-1, with 7 bases lining up with TRBD1. This CDR3 has 13 amino acids. V shed 5 bases and J 3 bases; nucleotides not matched to a gene: 3. Germline CDR1 SGHTA, CDR2 FQGNSA. CDR3: CASSVQGYTEAFF. In DNA form, the CDR3 reads TGTGCCAGCAGCGTACAGGGGTACACTGAAGCTTTCTTT.

The gene calls are TRBV19 and TRBJ1-2, with D hard to call. The CDR3 has 14 amino acids. V lost 2 bases, J lost 10 bases, and 17 bases lay in between. Germline V gives CDR1 LNHDA, CDR2 SQIVND (reference sequence). Written as DNA, the CDR3 is TGTGCCAGTAGTATAACGAGGACTAACGGTGTCTACACCTTC. It specifies CASSITRTNGVYTF.

This sequence joins TRBV19 and TRBJ2-7; 14 bases fit TRBD2. Germline CDR1 is LNHDA and CDR2 is SQIVND (reference sequence). This CDR3 is 14 amino acids long. Trimming at V came to 3 bases and at J to 5 bases, leaving 0 bases not matched to a gene. The CDR3 bases are TGTGCCAGTAGTATGGGACTAGCGGGAGACGAGCAGTACTTC. Its protein product is CASSMGLAGDEQYF.

The rearrangement uses TRBV27 and TRBJ2-6; no reliable D call. This CDR3 has 14 residues. Trimming cost V 5 bases and J 5 bases, with 10 bases left between them. In germline, CDR1 is MNHEY, CDR2 SMNVEV (reference sequence). The CDR3 DNA reads TGTGCCAGCAGTCCCCCTAATCGGGCCAACGTCCTGACTTTC. This translates into CASSPPNRANVLTF. Supplemented by reference TRBV27 and TRBJ2-6, the full variable domain reads EAQVTQNPRYLITVTGKKLTVTCSQNMNHEYMSWYRQDPGLGLRQIYYSMNVEVTDKGDVPEGYKVSRKEKRNFPLILESPSPNQTSLYFCASSPPNRANVLTFGAGSRLTVL.